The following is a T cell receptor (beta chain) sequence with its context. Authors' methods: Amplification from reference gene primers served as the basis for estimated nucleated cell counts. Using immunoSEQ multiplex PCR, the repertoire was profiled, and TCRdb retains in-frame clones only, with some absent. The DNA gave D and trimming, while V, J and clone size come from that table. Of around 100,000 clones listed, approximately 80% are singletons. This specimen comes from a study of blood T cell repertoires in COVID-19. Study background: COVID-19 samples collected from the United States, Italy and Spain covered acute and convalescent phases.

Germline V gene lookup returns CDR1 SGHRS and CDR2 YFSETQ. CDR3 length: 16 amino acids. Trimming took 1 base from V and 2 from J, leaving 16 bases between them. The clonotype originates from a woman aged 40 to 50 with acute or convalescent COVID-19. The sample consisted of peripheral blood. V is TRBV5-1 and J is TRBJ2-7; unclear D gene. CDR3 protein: CASSLNLSPGPYEQYF. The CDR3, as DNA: TGCGCCAGCAGCTTGAATTTGAGCCCTGGTCCCTACGAGCAGTACTTC.